This T cell receptor (beta chain) was captured by sequencing in a study of cytomegalovirus exposure and HLA in healthy donors. Overall study context: Around four fifths of 398 genotyped donors fell in the Caucasian-associated ancestry cluster.

Of note for this clone: What it recognizes is unknown.

General study results and limits: Later analysis identified about 18,000 TCR beta sequences associated with HLA alleles, using a false discovery rate threshold of 0.05. There was a cluster of highly shared sequence variants that was likely a sequencing artifact. For most TCR beta V segments, an earlier analysis put the productive rate at about 90% or about 30% of the time.

The V and J ends lost 4 bases and 0 bases respectively, with 8 bases between them. The CDR3 consists of 13 residues. Germline lookup yields CDR1 SQVTM and CDR2 ANQGSEA. The PCR made use of 60 Vbeta and 13 Jbeta primers. Sequencing was performed with immunoSEQ multiplex PCR; in TCRdb, only in-frame clones are kept and a portion is missing. The sample shows some 150,000 clones, over 70% of them seen only once. The chain employs TRBV29-1 and TRBJ2-3; D remains unclear. The sequenced material came from PBMCs. The source of this sequence is a female donor in good health and CMV-seronegative. Here the CDR3 reads CSVATGSTDTQYF. The CDR3 bases are TGCAGCGTTGCGACCGGGAGCACAGATACGCAGTATTTT.